The 7 T cell receptor beta chains below all came from one sample that was sequenced in a study of T cells in Graves' hyperthyroidism and ophthalmopathy. Amplification of TCR beta CDR3 regions was performed using RNA transcripts as template. During a first-round RT-PCR of the TCR CDR3, the HTBI primer set was used. TCRdb itself ran the multiplex PCR reads through MiXCR, one entry per CDR3 protein. The sample holds fewer than 750,000 distinct CDR3 sequences, 14% seen once. The sequenced material came from blood. The receptors come from a woman aged 45-59 years with Graves' ophthalmopathy.

This clonotype was seen ten or more times. The CDR3 sequence: CSAEKGFNQPQHF. DNA for the CDR3: TGCAGTGCTGAAAAGGGGTTCAATCAGCCCCAGCATTTT. The chain is built from TRBV20-1 and TRBJ1-5; D may be TRBD1 (5 bases). From germline, CDR1 is DFQATT and CDR2 SNEGSKA (reference sequence). The V gene lost 5 bases and the J gene lost 3 bases, with 11 bases spanning the gap. CDR3 length equals 13 residues.

This clonotype was recorded at least ten times. The chain recombines TRBV6-1 with TRBJ1-2, with D possibly being TRBD1 (6 bases). Germline V gives CDR1 MNHNS, CDR2 SASEGT. CDR3 length: 18 residues. With 0 bases removed from V and 2 bases from J, the gap between germline ends came to 19 bases. CDR3 bases: TGTGCCAGCAGTGAAGCCCTAATAATCCGGGACACAAACTATGGCTACACCTTC. Encoded protein: CASSEALIIRDTNYGYTF.

Many counts were recorded for this clonotype. The CDR3 is CASHSLNEQFF. DNA of the CDR3: TGTGCCAGTCACAGCCTAAATGAGCAGTTCTTC. The genes are TRBV18 and TRBJ2-1, with D uncertain. V was cut by 9 bases and J by 7 bases, with 10 bases left in between. The length of the CDR3 is 11 residues. CDR1 is KGHSH, CDR2 LQKENI, per germline.

The genes are TRBV4-2 and TRBJ2-3; the D gene is possibly TRBD2 (5 bases). Germline V gene data show CDR1 as LGHNA and CDR2 as YNFKEQ. Deletions cut 1 base from V and 6 bases from J, with 14 bases between. The CDR3 runs to 15 residues. Here the CDR3 reads CASSQGGGSRDTQYF. The DNA for the CDR3 is TGTGCCAGCAGCCAAGGCGGTGGGAGTAGGGATACGCAGTATTTT.

This clonotype appeared many times. V is TRBV28 and J is TRBJ2-1, with 9 bases aligning to TRBD2. The length of the CDR3 is 16 residues. Trimming took 7 bases from V and 1 from J; bases not matched to a gene: 8. Germline V gene sequence: CDR1 MDHEN, CDR2 SYDVKM. CDR3: CASIPLAGASYNEQFF. The CDR3 nucleotides read TGTGCCAGCATACCTTTAGCGGGAGCTTCCTACAATGAGCAGTTCTTC.

This clonotype has just a few counts. The J gene is TRBJ1-1, the V gene TRBV14, with D possibly TRBD1 on 5 matching bases. The CDR3 has 13 residues. The germline gives CDR1 SGHDN, CDR2 FVKESK. Trimming pared 8 bases from V and 5 bases from J, leaving 15 bases between. In DNA, the CDR3 is TGTGCCAGCGGTGTGGTGCCAGGGACTGAAGCTTTCTTT. Translating it yields CASGVVPGTEAFF.

The sample holds many counts of this clonotype. This sequence joins TRBV19 and TRBJ2-1; D uncertain. The V gene's germline CDR1 is LNHDA and CDR2 SQIVND (reference sequence). This CDR3 is built from 12 residues. V lost 1 base and J 10 bases, leaving 8 bases between the germline ends. The CDR3 is CASSIADVEQFF. CDR3 nucleotides: TGTGCCAGTAGTATAGCGGACGTGGAGCAGTTCTTC.